This paragraph covers one T cell receptor beta chain sequence. Its target is unknown. The CDR3 sequence is 14 residues long. V gave up 2 bases and J gave up 4 bases, with 11 bases separating them. Germline V gives CDR1 SNHLY, CDR2 FYNNEI. The data originate from a study of vaccination and CD4 T cells after COVID-19. About the research overall: Following dose two, a median around 70 days (range 14 to 241) passed before post-vaccine samples were taken.

Study-level results: Median SARS-CoV-2-reactive clonotype numbers went up from around 19 to 38, but not significantly. 304 of 307 vaccine-specific clones from convalescent patients were spike mono-reactive.

MiXCR, run by TCRdb on the PCR reads, gives a single entry per CDR3 protein. Here the sample spans fewer than 25,000 distinct CDR3 sequences, about 54% being singletons. This TCR came from a human donor who had recovered from COVID-19. The chain uses TRBV2 and TRBJ1-2; a possible D gene is TRBD1 (6 bases). The source was CD4+ T cells from blood, collected before SARS-CoV-2 vaccination. This CDR3 is CASSEWGGVYGYTF. The DNA for the CDR3 is TGTGCCAGCAGTGAATGGGGGGGCGTCTATGGCTACACCTTC.